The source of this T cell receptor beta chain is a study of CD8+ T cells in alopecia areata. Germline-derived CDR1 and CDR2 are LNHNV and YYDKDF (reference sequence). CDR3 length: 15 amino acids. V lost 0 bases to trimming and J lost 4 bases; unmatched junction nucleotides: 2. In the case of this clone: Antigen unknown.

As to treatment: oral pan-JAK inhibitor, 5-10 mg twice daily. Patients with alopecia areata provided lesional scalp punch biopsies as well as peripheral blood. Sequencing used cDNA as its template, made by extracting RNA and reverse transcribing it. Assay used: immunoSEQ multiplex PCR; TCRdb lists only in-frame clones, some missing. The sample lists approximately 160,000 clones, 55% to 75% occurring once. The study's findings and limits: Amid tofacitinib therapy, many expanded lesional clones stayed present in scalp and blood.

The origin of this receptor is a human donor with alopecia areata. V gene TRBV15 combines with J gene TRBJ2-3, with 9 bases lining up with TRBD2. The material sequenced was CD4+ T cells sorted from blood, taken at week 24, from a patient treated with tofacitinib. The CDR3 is CATSRDGLAPDTQYF. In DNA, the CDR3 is TGTGCCACCAGCAGAGACGGACTAGCGCCAGATACGCAGTATTTT. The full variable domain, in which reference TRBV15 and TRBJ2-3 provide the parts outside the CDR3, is DAMVIQNPRYQVTQFGKPVTLSCSQTLNHNVMYWYQQKSSQAPKLLFHYYDKDFNNEADTPDNFQSRRPNTSFCFLDIRSPGLGDTAMYLCATSRDGLAPDTQYFGPGTRLTVL.